This T cell receptor (beta chain) came from a study of multiple sclerosis patients with progressive multifocal leukoencephalopathy. Time point of the sample: before natalizumab initiation. Broader study findings: Lower normalized Shannon entropy suggested reduced TRB diversity in most PML patients. Expanded clones at PML onset predated and persisted through natalizumab therapy.

For this clone: Its antigen is not known.

Repertoires were generated with immunoSEQ multiplex PCR, while TCRdb's copy carries only in-frame clones and drops some. The sample contains 25,000 to 35,000 clones, over 90% of which appear only once. The sample consisted of PBMCs. This TCR came from a man under 40 with multiple sclerosis.

The CDR3 protein is CASGLSRGLPGTNEQFF. The CDR3 DNA reads TGTGCTAGTGGTTTGTCGCGAGGACTCCCAGGCACCAATGAGCAGTTCTTC. The rearrangement uses TRBV12-5 and TRBJ2-1; tentatively, D is TRBD2 (5 bases). Per the germline V gene, CDR1 is LGHNT and CDR2 is FRNRAP. V was trimmed by 2 bases and J by 6 bases, leaving 20 bases between them. This CDR3 is built from 17 residues.